This T cell receptor beta chain is from a study of identical twins. Study results and caveats: In monozygotic twins, models underestimated the sharing of out-of-frame TCR alpha. Interpretation of the results relied on cross-sectional statistical analysis and not on following the same donors.

A few counts support this clonotype. Its target is unknown. TCRdb passed the 5' RACE reads through MiXCR, listing each CDR3 protein once. The sample lists about 490,000 distinct CDR3 sequences, roughly 15% occurring once. CDR3 length: 15 amino acids. V was shortened by 1 base and J by 4 bases, with 11 bases between the two germline ends. Germline CDR1 SNHLY, CDR2 FYNNEI. The same data also contributed to another study, on yellow fever vaccine responses in identical twins.

This clonotype was obtained from a woman between 18 and 29 years old in good health. This rearrangement joins TRBV2 to TRBJ1-5, with a possible D match to TRBD1 (6 bases). Sequencing used CD4+ T cells sorted from blood. CDR3 in DNA: TGTGCCAGCAGTGAAGGGGGGCAGGGAAATCAGCCCCAGCATTTT. Its protein product is CASSEGGQGNQPQHF.